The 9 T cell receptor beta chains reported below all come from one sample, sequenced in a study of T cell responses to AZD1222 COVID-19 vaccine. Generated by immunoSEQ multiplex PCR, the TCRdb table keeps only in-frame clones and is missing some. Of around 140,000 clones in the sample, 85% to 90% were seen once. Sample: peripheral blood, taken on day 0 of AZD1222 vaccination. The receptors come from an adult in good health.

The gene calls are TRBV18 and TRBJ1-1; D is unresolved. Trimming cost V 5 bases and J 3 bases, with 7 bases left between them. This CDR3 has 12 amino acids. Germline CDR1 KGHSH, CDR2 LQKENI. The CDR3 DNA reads TGTGCCAGCTCAGGGGAGGACACTGAAGCTTTCTTT. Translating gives CASSGEDTEAFF.

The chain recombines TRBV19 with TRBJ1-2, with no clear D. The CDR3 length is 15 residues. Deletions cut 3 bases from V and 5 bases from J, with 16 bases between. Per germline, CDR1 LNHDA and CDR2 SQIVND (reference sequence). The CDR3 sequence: CASSINALAGYGYTF. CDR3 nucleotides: TGTGCCAGTAGTATTAATGCCCTTGCGGGGTATGGCTACACCTTC. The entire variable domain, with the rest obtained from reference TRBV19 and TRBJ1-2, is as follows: DGGITQSPKYLFRKEGQNVTLSCEQNLNHDAMYWYRQDPGQGLRLIYYSQIVNDFQKGDIAEGYSVSREKKESFPLTVTSAQKNPTAFYLCASSINALAGYGYTFGSGTRLTVV.

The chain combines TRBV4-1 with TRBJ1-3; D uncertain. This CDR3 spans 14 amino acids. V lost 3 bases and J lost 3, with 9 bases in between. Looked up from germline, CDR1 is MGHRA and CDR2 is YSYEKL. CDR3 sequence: CASSHRPDGNTIYF. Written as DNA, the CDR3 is TGCGCCAGCAGCCATCGTCCCGATGGAAACACCATATATTTT.

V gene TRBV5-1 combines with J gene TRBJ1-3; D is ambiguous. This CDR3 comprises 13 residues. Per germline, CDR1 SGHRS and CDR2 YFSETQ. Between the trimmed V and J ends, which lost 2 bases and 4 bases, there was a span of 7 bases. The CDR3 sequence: CASSFVGGNTIYF. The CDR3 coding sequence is TGCGCCAGCAGCTTTGTGGGGGGAAACACCATATATTTT.

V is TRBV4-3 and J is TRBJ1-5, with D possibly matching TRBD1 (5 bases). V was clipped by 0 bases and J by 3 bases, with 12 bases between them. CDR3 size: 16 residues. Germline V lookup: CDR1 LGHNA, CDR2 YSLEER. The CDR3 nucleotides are TGCGCCAGCAGCCAAGAATGGGGCACCGTCAATCAGCCCCAGCATTTT. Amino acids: CASSQEWGTVNQPQHF.

The CDR3 loop is CASSQGGGQSRKTQYF. Written as DNA, the CDR3 is TGTGCCAGCAGCCAAGGAGGTGGGCAGTCCAGGAAGACCCAGTACTTC. The chain has TRBV3-1 (or the pseudogene TRBV3-2) and TRBJ2-5; no clear D gene. V was cut by 1 base and J by 6 bases, with 18 bases left in between. This CDR3 has 16 residues. Germline V gives CDR1 LGHDT, CDR2 YNNKEL (reference sequence).

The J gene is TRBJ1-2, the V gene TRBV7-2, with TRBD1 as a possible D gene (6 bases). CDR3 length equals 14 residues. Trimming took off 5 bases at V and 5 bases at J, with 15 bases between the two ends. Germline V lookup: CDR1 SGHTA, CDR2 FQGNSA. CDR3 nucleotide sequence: TGTGCCAGCAGCCTAGGGGGGGGGCCTTATGGCTACACCTTC. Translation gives CASSLGGGPYGYTF.

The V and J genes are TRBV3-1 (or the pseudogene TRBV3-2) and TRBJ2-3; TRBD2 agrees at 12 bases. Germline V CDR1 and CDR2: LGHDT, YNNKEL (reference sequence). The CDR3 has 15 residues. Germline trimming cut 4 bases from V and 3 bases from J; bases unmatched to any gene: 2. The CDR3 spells CASSPLAGGTDTQYF. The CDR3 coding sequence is TGTGCCAGCAGCCCTCTAGCGGGGGGGACAGATACGCAGTATTTT.

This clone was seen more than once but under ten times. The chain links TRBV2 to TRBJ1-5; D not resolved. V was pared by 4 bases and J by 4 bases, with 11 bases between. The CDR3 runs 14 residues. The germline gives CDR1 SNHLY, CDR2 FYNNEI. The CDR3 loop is CASSGTEENQPQHF. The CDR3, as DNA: TGTGCCAGCAGTGGGACGGAAGAGAATCAGCCCCAGCATTTT.